What follows is one T cell receptor (beta chain) and its context. Its antigen is undetermined. This record belongs to a study of T cell repertoires in cytomegalovirus infection. Study-wide background: Used in the study were CMV epitopes, some recently identified and HLA-C-restricted, others well-studied and HLA-B-restricted. CMV infection together with matching HLA type was indicated by public TCR beta signatures.

TCRdb called the reads again in MiXCR, with one record for every CDR3 protein. The sample has approximately 1,000,000 distinct CDR3 sequences, roughly 30% seen once. Study-level findings and limits: The study identified carriers of CMV plus the relevant HLA from cumulative public TCR beta family frequency. Predominance within the ex vivo response was attributable to HLA-C-restricted CMV-specific TCR beta clonotypes.

This CDR3 region has 17 residues. Germline CDR1 MGHDK, CDR2 SYGVNS. Trimming removed 4 bases from V and 2 bases from J; junction bases left unmatched: 8. The receptor's source is a human donor in good health (CMV status not recorded). Some clones in this sample may be carry-over from other donors' samples. Sample: cultured CD8+ T cells from PBMCs, taken from culture after CMV antigen stimulation. The chain carries TRBV25-1 and TRBJ1-2; 12 nucleotides line up with TRBD1. The CDR3 nucleotides are TGTGCCAGCAGTGCCGGGACAGGGGGCTGGGGGAACTATGGCTACACCTTC. This codes for CASSAGTGGWGNYGYTF.